The sample holds a few counts of the clone carrying this T cell receptor beta chain. CDR3 length equals 11 residues. The V gene's germline CDR1 is MNHNS and CDR2 SASEGT. The V gene lost 9 bases and the J gene lost 4 bases, with 10 bases spanning the gap. The data were taken from a study of glioma-infiltrating T cells. TCR alpha and beta CDR3 regions were amplified from RNA using iRepertoire nested multiplex PCR. TCRdb re-called the multiplex PCR reads through MiXCR, storing one row per CDR3 protein. The repertoire includes more than 95,000 distinct CDR3 sequences, 23% of them detected once, and roughly 15% sits in the top ten.

V usage is TRBV6-1 and J usage is TRBJ2-7; D is unclear. The TCR sequence derives from a human donor with low-grade glioma or glioblastoma, undergoing nonglioma brain surgery, or in good health (not recorded which). Sequencing was carried out using glioma tissue, nonneoplastic brain tissue, or PBMCs (not recorded which). CDR3 amino acids: CASSRAYEQYF. The CDR3 region has the DNA TGTGCCAGTTCTAGGGCGTACGAGCAGTACTTC.